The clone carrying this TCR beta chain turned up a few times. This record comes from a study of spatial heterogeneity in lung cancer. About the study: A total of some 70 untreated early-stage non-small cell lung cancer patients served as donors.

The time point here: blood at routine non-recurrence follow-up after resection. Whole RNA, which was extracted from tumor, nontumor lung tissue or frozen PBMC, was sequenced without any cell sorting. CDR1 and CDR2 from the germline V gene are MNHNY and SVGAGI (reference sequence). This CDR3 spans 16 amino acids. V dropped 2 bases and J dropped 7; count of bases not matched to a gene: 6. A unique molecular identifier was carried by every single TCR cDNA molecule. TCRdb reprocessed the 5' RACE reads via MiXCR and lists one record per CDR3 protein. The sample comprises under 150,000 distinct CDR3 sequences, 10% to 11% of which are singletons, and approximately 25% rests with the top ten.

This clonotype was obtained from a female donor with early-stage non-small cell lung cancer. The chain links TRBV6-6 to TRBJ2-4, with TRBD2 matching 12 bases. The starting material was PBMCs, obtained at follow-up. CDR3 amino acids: CASSYPSSGRANIQYF. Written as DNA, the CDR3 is TGTGCCAGCAGTTACCCGTCTAGCGGGAGGGCTAACATTCAGTACTTC.